Reported below is one T cell receptor beta chain. Its recognized antigen is unknown. Qualities for individual bases were not recorded, and no much larger clone is one base off. These data are taken from a study of vaccination effects on CD4 cells after COVID-19 (dated by TCRdb to between 2021 and 2024). A note on the overall study: In the ViraFEST assay, PBMC were stimulated with viral peptide pools, and TCR sequencing was then used to find antigen-specific CD4+ T cell clonotypes based on their expansion. The full study included fewer than eleven COVID-19 convalescent patients and several SARS-CoV-2-naive healthy vaccine recipients. Two million PBMC per well were cultured in IMDM with 5% human AB serum, 9 to 10 IU/ml IL-2 and gentamicin, plus 10 ug/ml peptides. Two doses of either the BNT162b2 or the mRNA-1273 mRNA SARS-CoV-2 vaccine were administered to participants. Cultures from other donors in the study were sequenced using the Oncomine TCR Beta short-read assay on an Illumina iSeq 100. SARS-CoV-2 spike-specific CD4+ TCR repertoires from before and after mRNA vaccination were compared in COVID-19 convalescent patients and in infection-naive vaccine recipients. Study-level results and caveats: In healthy vaccine recipients, vaccine-induced clones were almost all SARS-CoV-2 mono-reactive, with only 1 of 255 being cross-reactive with common cold coronaviruses. Limitations of the study were the small number of convalescent patients and the absence of early post-infection timepoints. Both infection-induced and vaccine-induced clones contracted markedly at late post-vaccination timepoints, which is consistent with waning T cell responses.

The library was made by the immunoSEQ multiplex PCR assay. DNA from the CD4+ T cells that had been cultured and isolated underwent TCR beta CDR3 sequencing. Per the authors' processing: Non-productive TCR sequences were removed, reads were trimmed to the CDR3 region, and CDR3s of at least 7 amino acids were retained. Antigen-specific clonotypes were identified with the MANAFEST web app by comparing expansion in peptide wells against reference cultures. Positive clones required FDR<0.05 expansion versus reference and all other wells, odds ratio above 5, and frequency above 0.1% in two replicate wells. Cross-reactive clonotypes were defined as significantly expanded in SARS-CoV-2 spike wells and in at least one common cold coronavirus spike condition. Levenshtein distance calculated with the stringdist R package was used to assess CDR3 similarity, and unrooted trees were constructed with ape in R 3.6.1. As stored in TCRdb, this immuneACCESS dataset retains in-frame rearrangements with V and J assigned. A fraction of the clones does not appear; measured against another copy, unresolved V genes explain less than half of the discrepancy, and the remainder lacks a known reason. V and J calls and clone size are as listed in that table; D and trimming were resolved from the DNA. For this sample the table gives roughly 48,000 clones, of which 67% were detected only once. Jointly, the top ten make up nearly 5.5% of the sample.

After about 10 days of culture, CD4+ T cells were isolated with the EasySep CD4+ T cell isolation kit. None of the healthy vaccine recipients had a prior SARS-CoV-2 infection, which was confirmed by nucleocapsid antibody tests that came back negative both before and after vaccination. Half of the culture medium was replaced with fresh IL-2-containing medium on days 3 and 7. Unless otherwise noted, each peptide stimulation condition was cultured in triplicate wells. Using Ficoll-Paque Plus gradient centrifugation, PBMC were separated from whole blood and then either used fresh or cryopreserved at -140C. The QIAamp micro DNA kit was used to extract genomic DNA from the cultured CD4+ T cells. The CDR3 starts with the cysteine, ends with the phenylalanine, and has 16 residues. Left in the record is the CDR3 DNA by itself, 48 bases read in frame from the first base. Germline trimming amounts to 6 bases on V and 3 bases on J, with 12 as the count of junction bases outside the gene matches. The germline V gene provides CDR1 SGHTA and CDR2 FQGNSA.

This sequence originates from a human donor who received a COVID-19 vaccine. This chain is built from TRBV7-2 and TRBJ2-7; TRBD1 aligns with 9 central bases. Specimen: CD4+ T cells from PBMCs cultured without peptide, collected before COVID-19 vaccination. The bases read TGTGCCAGCAGTTTAAGTGGGACAGGGACCTTCTACGAGCAGTACTTC. Its translation reads: CASSLSGTGTFYEQYF.